Shown below are 28 T cell receptor beta chains from a single sample sequenced in a study of control samples from healthy donors and cancer patients. TCRdb's copy holds only in-frame clones and misses some; the assay was immunoSEQ multiplex PCR. The sample shows roughly 150,000 clones, 88% of them seen only once. The sequencing input was blood. These receptor sequences come from a man younger than 35 in good health.

CDR3 DNA: TGTGCCAGCAGCTCAAGGGACTTCGGGGGCTACACCTTC. Protein product: CASSSRDFGGYTF. The rearrangement uses TRBV6-5 and TRBJ1-2; D might be TRBD1 (5 bases). The CDR3 has 13 residues. Per germline, CDR1 MNHEY and CDR2 SVGAGI. V was trimmed by 6 bases and J by 8 bases, leaving 16 bases between them.

The count of this clone is one. This chain uses TRBV12-3 or TRBV12-4 with TRBJ2-2; D uncertain. This CDR3 comprises 13 residues. The V and J ends lost 7 bases and 4 bases respectively, with 10 bases between them. CDR3 sequence reads: CASTPSGTGELFF. As DNA, the CDR3 is TGTGCCAGCACCCCATCAGGCACCGGGGAGCTGTTTTTT.

This sequence joins TRBV27 and TRBJ1-1; no clear D. The V end was cut by 5 bases, the J end by 0 bases, with 13 bases between. There are 15 residues in the CDR3. Germline V gene data show CDR1 as MNHEY and CDR2 as SMNVEV (reference sequence). Here the CDR3 DNA reads TGTGCCAGCAGTCCCCCCCCAGCTTTGAACACTGAAGCTTTCTTT. Protein sequence: CASSPPPALNTEAFF.

The rearrangement links TRBV4-1 to TRBJ2-7, with a tentative D call TRBD2 (5 bases). The germline V gene encodes CDR1 MGHRA and CDR2 YSYEKL. CDR3 length: 14 amino acids. V was pared by 0 bases and J by 2 bases, with 8 bases between. CDR3 region: CASSQDEGTYEQYF. CDR3 bases: TGCGCCAGCAGCCAAGATGAGGGTACCTACGAGCAGTACTTC.

This chain connects TRBV2 to TRBJ2-5; D perhaps matches TRBD2 (6 bases). This CDR3 is built from 15 residues. CDR1 and CDR2 (germline): SNHLY, FYNNEI. V was clipped by 1 base and J by 5 bases, with 14 bases between them. This chain's CDR3 is CASSEEEGAKETQYF. Here the CDR3 DNA reads TGTGCCAGCAGTGAAGAGGAGGGAGCGAAGGAGACCCAGTACTTC.

The V gene is TRBV6-4, the J gene TRBJ1-1, with a tentative D call TRBD1 (6 bases). The CDR3 extends over 13 amino acids. Between the trimmed V and J ends, which lost 6 bases and 1 base, there was a span of 9 bases. Germline CDR1 MRHNA, CDR2 SNTAGT. This chain's CDR3 is CASRQDRNTEAFF. Written as DNA, the CDR3 is TGTGCCAGCAGGCAGGACAGGAACACTGAAGCTTTCTTT.

This clone was picked up one time. The gene calls are TRBV7-9 and TRBJ2-2; D unclear. The CDR3 length is 13 residues. V lost 5 bases, J lost 7 bases, and 11 bases lay in between. Germline CDR1 reads SEHNR; CDR2 reads FQNEAQ (reference sequence). The CDR3: CASSLTSLGELFF. The CDR3 DNA reads as TGTGCCAGCAGCCTCACATCTCTCGGGGAGCTGTTTTTT.

V gene TRBV5-6 combines with J gene TRBJ2-2; the D is unclear. V lost 2 bases and J 4 bases, leaving 6 bases between the germline ends. The CDR3 consists of 13 residues. Germline V gene lookup returns CDR1 SGHDT and CDR2 YYEEEE. The chain's CDR3 is CASSFEATGELFF. Here the CDR3 DNA reads TGTGCCAGCAGCTTCGAGGCCACCGGGGAGCTGTTTTTT.

A single count supports this clone. V usage is TRBV5-1 and J usage is TRBJ2-2, with 7 bases that match TRBD1. Unmatched junction bases numbered 2, after V lost 0 bases and J lost 0 bases. CDR3 length: 16 residues. Germline lookup yields CDR1 SGHRS and CDR2 YFSETQ. The CDR3 DNA reads TGCGCCAGCAGCTTGGGGGACAGTTCGAACACCGGGGAGCTGTTTTTT. Protein product: CASSLGDSSNTGELFF.

In its sample, this clone was seen once. V is TRBV6-6 and J is TRBJ2-1; D remains unclear. Germline V gene data show CDR1 as MNHNY and CDR2 as SVGAGI (reference sequence). The CDR3 has 14 amino acids. Trimming stripped 6 bases from V and 8 bases from J, with 17 bases between. CDR3 coding DNA: TGTGCCAGCAGCCGGTCCCTAGATCTATATGAGCAGTTCTTC. Translating gives CASSRSLDLYEQFF.

This chain connects TRBV3-1 (or the pseudogene TRBV3-2) to TRBJ2-3; D may be TRBD2 (6 bases). CDR3 length: 13 residues. V gave up 0 bases and J gave up 5 bases, with 6 bases separating them. Germline CDR1 reads LGHDT; CDR2 reads YNNKEL (reference sequence). This chain's CDR3 is CASSQEEGDTQYF. CDR3 coding DNA: TGTGCCAGCAGCCAAGAGGAGGGAGATACGCAGTATTTT.

The chain employs TRBV7-9 and TRBJ1-1; D remains unclear. V was shortened by 1 base and J by 2 bases, with 8 bases between the two germline ends. CDR1 and CDR2 from the germline V gene are SEHNR and FQNEAQ (reference sequence). This CDR3 contains 14 residues. In DNA form, the CDR3 reads TGTGCCAGCAGCTTAGAAGGGAGAAACACTGAAGCTTTCTTT. Translated, it gives CASSLEGRNTEAFF.

The CDR3 protein is CASSGQQAPGELFF. CDR3 bases: TGTGCCAGCAGCGGACAACAGGCGCCCGGGGAGCTGTTTTTT. This chain uses TRBV11-2 with TRBJ2-2; a possible D gene is TRBD1 (5 bases). V dropped 5 bases and J dropped 6 bases, with 13 bases sitting between them. The CDR3 consists of 14 residues. CDR1 and CDR2 (germline): SGHAT, FQNNGV.

CDR3 sequence (DNA): TGTGCCAGTAGTATAACCGGGGGCTACAATGAGCAGTTCTTC. Its protein is CASSITGGYNEQFF. V and J are TRBV19 and TRBJ2-1; maybe TRBD2 (6 bases). There are 14 residues in the CDR3. The V end was cut by 2 bases, the J end by 3 bases, with 8 bases between. Germline assignment: CDR1 LNHDA and CDR2 SQIVND (reference sequence).

This chain links TRBV7-8 with TRBJ1-2, with TRBD1 matching 10 bases. Germline V gives CDR1 SGHVS, CDR2 FQNEAQ. The CDR3 extends over 16 amino acids. Trimming removed 5 bases from V and 4 bases from J; junction bases left unmatched: 10. The CDR3, as DNA: TGTGCCAGCAGCCCTACCGGGACAGGGGTAGGCTATGGCTACACCTTC. This sequence encodes CASSPTGTGVGYGYTF.

CDR3: CASRPVAGPTDTQYF. The CDR3, as DNA: TGCGCCAGCAGGCCTGTGGCGGGGCCAACAGATACGCAGTATTTT. V usage is TRBV4-1 and J usage is TRBJ2-3, with D maybe TRBD2 (6 bases). The CDR3 covers 15 residues. V was shortened by 6 bases and J by 3 bases, with 16 bases between the two germline ends. Per germline, CDR1 MGHRA and CDR2 YSYEKL.

In its sample, this clone was seen once. The gene calls are TRBV24-1 and TRBJ2-3; D is perhaps TRBD1 (6 bases). This CDR3 spans 13 amino acids. Trimming stripped 9 bases from V and 0 bases from J, with 9 bases between. Germline lookup yields CDR1 KGHDR and CDR2 SFDVKD. CDR3 nucleotides: TGTGCCACCCGAACAGGGAGCACAGATACGCAGTATTTT. It is translated as CATRTGSTDTQYF.

The V call is TRBV5-1, the J call TRBJ2-3; the match to TRBD2 covers 9 bases. This CDR3 region has 15 residues. Looked up from germline, CDR1 is SGHRS and CDR2 is YFSETQ. The V segment lost 0 bases and the J segment 8 bases; nucleotides outside the gene matches: 7. The CDR3 loop is CASSLGSGGAATQYF. CDR3 nucleotide sequence: TGCGCCAGCAGCTTGGGTAGCGGGGGCGCGGCTACGCAGTATTTT.

The chain combines TRBV14 with TRBJ2-1; possible D gene TRBD1, 5 bases. Trimming left V 5 bases short and J 10 bases short, with 18 bases between. The CDR3 sequence is 14 residues long. From germline, CDR1 is SGHDN and CDR2 FVKESK. The CDR3: CASSLYPDDSEQFF. DNA for the CDR3: TGTGCCAGCAGCTTATACCCGGACGACAGCGAGCAGTTCTTC.

The chain recombines TRBV4-3 with TRBJ2-5; 14 bases are shared with TRBD2. The CDR3 consists of 18 residues. In germline, CDR1 is LGHNA, CDR2 YSLEER. Losses at the gene ends were 1 base for V and 7 bases for J; bases not matched to a gene: 11. The CDR3 sequence is CASSQAATSGGEWVTQYF. In nucleotides, the CDR3 is TGCGCCAGCAGCCAAGCCGCGACTAGCGGGGGGGAGTGGGTGACCCAGTACTTC.

V gene TRBV28 combines with J gene TRBJ2-1; D perhaps matches TRBD1 (5 bases). The V end was cut by 6 bases, the J end by 9 bases, with 15 bases between. Germline V CDR1 and CDR2: MDHEN, SYDVKM. The CDR3 contains 13 residues. CDR3 in amino acids: CASSLLQVAEQFF. The CDR3 DNA reads TGTGCCAGCAGCCTTTTACAGGTAGCTGAGCAGTTCTTC. Together with reference TRBV28 and TRBJ2-1, the CDR3 gives the full variable domain: DVKVTQSSRYLVKRTGEKVFLECVQDMDHENMFWYRQDPGLGLRLIYFSYDVKMKEKGDIPEGYSVSREKKERFSLILESASTNQTSMYLCASSLLQVAEQFFGPGTRLTVL.

This chain links TRBV7-6 with TRBJ1-5; D uncertain. The CDR3 spans 13 residues. The V gene lost 5 bases and the J gene lost 4 bases, with 9 bases spanning the gap. Germline loops: CDR1 SGHVS, CDR2 FNYEAQ. The CDR3 region has the DNA TGTGCCAGCAGCCCACGGGTAAATCAGCCCCAGCATTTT. This codes for CASSPRVNQPQHF. Supplemented by reference TRBV7-6 and TRBJ1-5, the full variable domain reads GAGVSQSPRYKVTKRGQDVALRCDPISGHVSLYWYRQALGQGPEFLTYFNYEAQQDKSGLPNDRFSAERPEGSISTLTIQRTEQRDSAMYRCASSPRVNQPQHFGDGTRLSIL.

The genes are TRBV28 and TRBJ1-4, with D possibly matching TRBD1 (5 bases). The CDR3 length is 14 residues. Trimming removed 10 bases from V and 8 bases from J, with 20 bases in between. Germline assignment: CDR1 MDHEN and CDR2 SYDVKM. CDR3 bases: TGTGCCACCCGACCGGGGGAGGAGGACGAAAAACTGTTTTTT. Encoded protein: CATRPGEEDEKLFF.

V gene TRBV11-2 combines with J gene TRBJ2-7, with 12 bases lining up with TRBD1. The trim removed 0 bases at V and 0 bases at J, leaving 12 bases unmatched. The germline V gene encodes CDR1 SGHAT and CDR2 FQNNGV. The CDR3 runs to 20 residues. The DNA of the CDR3 is TGTGCCAGCAGCTTAGATTGGGGACAGGGGGCGGTTAGAGTCTCCTACGAGCAGTACTTC. Translation: CASSLDWGQGAVRVSYEQYF.

The chain couples TRBV5-1 to TRBJ1-1; D gene ambiguous. CDR1 and CDR2 (germline): SGHRS, YFSETQ. The germline V and J ends were trimmed by 0 bases and 6 bases, with 12 bases remaining between them. The CDR3 is 14 residues long. CDR3 nucleotides: TGCGCCAGCAGCTTGGCTCCGGCCACCCCTGAAGCTTTCTTT. It is translated as CASSLAPATPEAFF.

The chain links TRBV6-1 to TRBJ2-7, with D uncertain. Germline loops: CDR1 MNHNS, CDR2 SASEGT. Trimming took off 3 bases at V and 4 bases at J, with 4 bases between the two ends. CDR3 length: 11 amino acids. The CDR3 DNA follows: TGTGCCAGCAGTGACCGGTACGAGCAGTACTTC. The encoded protein is CASSDRYEQYF.

This clone was picked up a small number of times. The chain joins TRBV4-2 to TRBJ1-6; D is possibly TRBD1 (5 bases). Per the germline V gene, CDR1 is LGHNA and CDR2 is YNFKEQ. Trimming removed 0 bases at V and 4 bases at J, with 10 bases between. There are 16 residues in the CDR3. The CDR3 region is CASSQDPGAYNSPLHF. CDR3 DNA sequence: TGTGCCAGCAGCCAAGATCCCGGGGCGTATAATTCACCCCTCCACTTT.

The rearrangement joins TRBV30 to TRBJ1-2; 7 bases match TRBD1. V dropped 6 bases and J dropped 1; count of bases not matched to a gene: 8. CDR3 length: 14 amino acids. The germline V gene has CDR1 GTSNPN and CDR2 SVGIG (reference sequence). The CDR3 bases are TGTGCCTGTCCCCGGGACAGTGTTAACTATGGCTACACCTTC. It translates to CACPRDSVNYGYTF.